The 12 T cell receptor beta chains reported below all come from one sample, sequenced in a study of CD8 T cells in ankylosing spondylitis. Antigens for these TCRs are unknown. Study conclusions and caveats: Ankylosing spondylitis blood appeared to be characterized by a TCR beta motif of roughly eight highly homologous variants.

One entry per CDR3 protein results from TCRdb running MiXCR on the 5' RACE reads. This sample has about 540,000 distinct CDR3 sequences; over 9.5% occur once, and the top ten carry about 6.5%. The specimen sequenced was blood, either unsorted or a sorted T cell fraction (not recorded which). The receptors derive from a male donor with ankylosing spondylitis.

The rearrangement links TRBV3-1 to TRBJ1-2; possibly TRBD1 for D (6 bases). Trimming pared 5 bases from V and 5 bases from J, leaving 12 bases between. This CDR3 has 13 residues. The germline gives CDR1 LGHDT, CDR2 YNNKEL (reference sequence). CDR3 DNA sequence: TGTGCCAGCAGCGGGGGCAGAGGGTATGGCTACACCTTC. Translating gives CASSGGRGYGYTF.

In its sample, this clonotype was seen a few times. V usage is TRBV3-1 and J usage is TRBJ2-1; TRBD2 aligns across 7 bases. Germline CDR1 reads LGHDT; CDR2 reads YNNKEL (reference sequence). The CDR3 extends over 15 amino acids. With 0 bases clipped from V and 2 bases from J, the junction kept 1 base outside the gene matches. DNA for the CDR3: TGTGCCAGCAGCCAAGAAGCGGGAACCTACAATGAGCAGTTCTTC. It yields the protein CASSQEAGTYNEQFF.

V is TRBV11-2 and J is TRBJ1-4; a possible D gene is TRBD1 (6 bases). Germline V gene data show CDR1 as SGHAT and CDR2 as FQNNGV. The CDR3 is 16 amino acids. Deletions cut 1 base from V and 6 bases from J, with 15 bases between. DNA for the CDR3: TGTGCCAGCAGCTTAGGCTTAGGGGGAATCGATGAAAAACTGTTTTTT. Protein: CASSLGLGGIDEKLFF.

This chain links TRBV4-2 with TRBJ2-5; no definite D call. The CDR3 runs to 14 residues. In germline, CDR1 is LGHNA, CDR2 YNFKEQ. Trimming pared 0 bases from V and 3 bases from J, leaving 8 bases between. As DNA, the CDR3 is TGTGCCAGCAGCCAAGACCAGAACGAAGAGACCCAGTACTTC. This gives the protein CASSQDQNEETQYF.

The table lists this clonotype with a few counts. J is TRBJ2-5 and V is TRBV7-2; a weak D match, TRBD2 (6 bases). With 1 base removed from V and 2 bases from J, the gap between germline ends came to 8 bases. CDR1 is SGHTA and CDR2 is FQGNSA in the germline V gene. This CDR3 has 14 residues. This CDR3 is CASSLDGGQETQYF. The DNA for the CDR3 is TGTGCCAGCAGCTTAGACGGGGGACAAGAGACCCAGTACTTC.

This chain connects TRBV20-1 to TRBJ1-4, with 8 bases matching TRBD1. CDR1 DFQATT and CDR2 SNEGSKA come from the germline V gene (reference sequence). This CDR3 contains 12 residues. The V gene end was trimmed by 3 bases and the J gene end by 11 bases; junction bases not matched to a gene: 5. The CDR3 loop is CSASPGGDKLFF. The CDR3 region has the DNA TGCAGTGCTAGTCCAGGGGGCGACAAACTGTTTTTT.

The table lists this clonotype with many counts. The chain has TRBV7-8 and TRBJ2-1, with a tentative D call TRBD2 (6 bases). Trimming removed 3 bases from V and 3 bases from J, with 15 bases in between. This CDR3 contains 16 residues. Per germline, CDR1 SGHVS and CDR2 FQNEAQ. The CDR3, as DNA: TGTGCCAGCAGCTTTTTCCTAGCGCTAAGCTACAATGAGCAGTTCTTC. This translates into CASSFFLALSYNEQFF.

V usage is TRBV5-1 and J usage is TRBJ1-2; D is uncertain. The V and J ends lost 0 bases and 4 bases respectively, with 10 bases between them. CDR3 length equals 14 residues. Germline CDR1 reads SGHRS; CDR2 reads YFSETQ. This chain's CDR3 is CASSLVGPTYGYTF. DNA for the CDR3: TGCGCCAGCAGCTTGGTTGGACCGACCTATGGCTACACCTTC.

This clonotype was detected a few times. The chain has TRBV28 and TRBJ2-5; 12 nucleotides match TRBD1. Trimming cost V 6 bases and J 6 bases; bases outside gene matches: 5. Germline V CDR1 and CDR2: MDHEN, SYDVKM. The CDR3 covers 14 residues. The CDR3: CASRGQGAGKTQYF. The CDR3 region has the DNA TGTGCCAGCAGGGGACAGGGGGCCGGAAAGACCCAGTACTTC.

Only a few counts were recorded for this clonotype. The rearrangement links TRBV12-3 or TRBV12-4 to TRBJ2-1, with D perhaps TRBD2 (5 bases). The CDR3 sequence is 14 residues long. Trimming took 5 bases from V and 6 from J, leaving 14 bases between them. The CDR3 here is CASSPSRSSNEQFF. The CDR3 DNA follows: TGTGCCAGCAGTCCTAGCCGTTCAAGCAATGAGCAGTTCTTC.

This clonotype has a count of ten or more. The chain is built from TRBV24-1 and TRBJ1-5; D is perhaps TRBD1 (5 bases). Germline loops: CDR1 KGHDR, CDR2 SFDVKD. Trimming left V 0 bases short and J 9 bases short, with 8 bases between. CDR3 length equals 13 residues. For the CDR3, the DNA is TGTGCCACCAGTGATTTGGGGGGAGGGCCCCAGCATTTT. It specifies CATSDLGGGPQHF.

This clonotype was found many times. The chain recombines TRBV24-1 with TRBJ2-1; D remains unclear. The CDR3 has 17 amino acids. Germline lookup yields CDR1 KGHDR and CDR2 SFDVKD. Trimming pared 6 bases from V and 0 bases from J, leaving 17 bases between. CDR3: CATSLSRSLSSYNEQFF. CDR3 bases: TGTGCCACCAGTTTGTCTAGATCCTTGAGCTCCTACAATGAGCAGTTCTTC.